The rows below give T cell receptor beta chains drawn from one sample of a study of T cell responses to AZD1222 COVID-19 vaccine. TCRdb's table, derived via immunoSEQ multiplex PCR, lists solely in-frame clones and lacks some. The sample has around 99,000 clones, around 91% seen once; the top ten hold approximately 22%. The starting material was peripheral blood, obtained on day 0 of AZD1222 vaccination. The receptors originated from an adult in good health. CDR3s include the opening cysteine and the closing phenylalanine or tryptophan.

TRBJ2-3,TRBV7-2,CASSFSGGTSTDTQYF
TRBJ1-3,TRBV6-5,CASSYSDLGEYTIYF
TRBJ2-5,TRBV4-2,CASSPQFGGETQYF
TRBJ1-2,TRBV9,CASSSRGRGNYGYTF
TRBJ1-2,TRBV5-6,CASSLVGGLDGYTF
TRBJ2-3,TRBV9,CASSVEAGVDTQYF
TRBJ2-7,TRBV6-1,CASSEAPRSSYEQYF
TRBJ1-2,TRBV6-5,CATRGSGFYGYTF
TRBJ2-7,TRBV6-6,CASSKLQGQQYF
TRBJ1-3,TRBV3-1/TRBV3-2,CASSQSPAGNTIYF
TRBJ2-2,TRBV2,CASSEQTGGELFF
TRBJ2-5,TRBV7-6,CASSLQETQYF
TRBJ1-2,TRBV30,CARKTPQGYGYTF
TRBJ1-2,TRBV29-1,CSVESQEIWGYTF
TRBJ1-2,TRBV7-9,CASSLPFTDPLGGYTF
TRBJ2-1,TRBV5-1,CASSSLAGGINEQFF
TRBJ2-2,TRBV2,CASRPQATGELFF
TRBJ2-1,TRBV6-2/TRBV6-3,CASSFTSGANEQFF
TRBJ1-6,TRBV25-1,CASKGGGQNSPLHF
TRBJ1-6,TRBV5-4,CASSNSALPGSPLHF
TRBJ2-7,TRBV19,CASSIPPSGQYF
TRBJ1-6,TRBV9,CASSVALLPLGLEGGSPLHF
TRBJ1-3,TRBV5-8,CASSTRPTGVGNTIYF
TRBJ1-1,TRBV9,CASSAGLPNTEAFF
TRBJ2-2,TRBV7-9,CASRDTSGASPNTGELFF
TRBJ1-1,TRBV18,CASSRVVPNVEAFF
TRBJ2-7,TRBV29-1,CSVLGQGYEQYF
TRBJ2-2,TRBV5-1,CASSRIAGNTGELFF
TRBJ1-1,TRBV5-1,CASSSNTGRSNTEAFF
TRBJ2-1,TRBV10-1,CASSEWTSGRADHNEQFF
TRBJ1-5,TRBV12-5,CASALEPNQPQHF
TRBJ2-1,TRBV7-9,CASSYPKGAHNEQFF
TRBJ1-1,TRBV12-5,CASGLGGEAFF
TRBJ2-5,TRBV15,CATSDGSGGETQYF
TRBJ1-1,TRBV27,CASSLGMNTEAFF
TRBJ1-5,TRBV28,CASSLGRQLRPQHF
TRBJ2-7,TRBV4-2,CASSQLTGGSYEQYF
TRBJ1-2,TRBV7-8,CASSLVDSPLRGYTF
TRBJ2-2,TRBV12-3/TRBV12-4,CASSPYTGELFF
TRBJ1-3,TRBV5-1,CASTVLPGNTIYF
TRBJ1-6,TRBV27,CASSLLQLNSPLHF
TRBJ1-1,TRBV4-3,CASSPLGMNTEAFF
TRBJ1-1,TRBV19,CASSITGGNTEAFF
TRBJ1-2,TRBV9,CASSRANRSVYGYTF
TRBJ2-2,TRBV3-1/TRBV3-2,CASSKTGFWANTGELFF
TRBJ1-2,TRBV23-1,CASRGNHREPGYTF
TRBJ1-5,TRBV12-5,CASVSPSEGYSNQPQHF
TRBJ1-2,TRBV7-2,CASSLEVGRDYTF
TRBJ1-1,TRBV18,CASSPLTEAFF
TRBJ2-7,TRBV2,CASGPYEQYF
TRBJ2-7,TRBV3-1/TRBV3-2,CASSQPGLAGYYEQYF
TRBJ1-1,TRBV4-3,CASSQTGNTEAFF
TRBJ1-3,TRBV6-5,CASKPAGPGNTIYF
TRBJ1-1,TRBV29-1,CSVDSGSFQAFF
TRBJ1-1,TRBV19,CASSIQGSEAFF
TRBJ1-2,TRBV9,CASSVYGDGYTF
TRBJ1-5,TRBV4-1,CASSQDFEYSNQPQHF